This T cell receptor (beta chain) was recorded in a study of low-dose radiotherapy and immunotherapy resistance in tumors. This sample's time point: before trial treatment. The study gave donors nivolumab, ipilimumab, aspirin, low-dose cyclophosphamide and low-dose radiotherapy. Eligible patients bore advanced solid tumors devoid of tumor-infiltrating lymphocytes. V lost 3 bases to trimming and J lost 1 base, with 12 bases between them. CDR1 is DFQATT and CDR2 is SNEGSKA in the germline V gene (reference sequence). The CDR3 spans 15 residues. Primers used for first-strand cDNA, a TRAV- and TRBV-specific set, covered both alpha and beta chains. Amplification of TCRs used a constant-region primer and V-primer adapter for about 18 PCR cycles. TCRdb itself ran the reads through MiXCR, one entry per CDR3 protein. The data contain more than 85,000 distinct CDR3 sequences, under 10% of them singletons. This clonotype was counted ten times or more.

The V and J genes are TRBV20-1 and TRBJ2-2; D could derive from TRBD1 or TRBD2 (5 bases each). This TCR came from a male donor with prostate cancer. The sequencing here drew on PBMCs, taken before treatment. DNA of the CDR3: TGCAGTGCTAGGGCCCTGGGACGGAACACCGGGGAGCTGTTTTTT. Its translation: CSARALGRNTGELFF.